This T cell receptor beta chain was found in a study of T cells after yellow fever vaccination. Notes on the study in general: Across the CD4 and CD8 compartments, a small share of clonotypes was present in both. Booster sampling recovered most clones from primary vaccination (96% CD4, around 90% CD8).

The CDR3 consists of 15 residues. Germline loops: CDR1 SSHAT, CDR2 FNYEAQ (reference sequence). In the case of this clonotype: What it recognizes is unknown. At one end the junction does not follow the germline gene, possibly because of a read error.

They built TCR cDNA with 5'RACE template switching, a step that put in a universal primer site and UMIs. Via MiXCR, TCRdb re-called the 5' RACE reads, giving one row per CDR3 protein. The table shows about 510,000 distinct CDR3 sequences, with around a fifth occurring only once. The sequencing here drew on PBMCs, taken approximately 22 days after the first yellow fever vaccination. V is TRBV7-7 and J is TRBJ2-5, with TRBD2 matching 10 bases. This TCR was recovered from a young man who received the YFV17D yellow fever vaccine. CDR3 nucleotides: TGTGCTAGCAGCTCTAGCGGGGGCCGGGCGGCGACCCAGTACTTC. Its protein is CASSSSGGRAATQYF.